This T cell receptor (beta chain) is drawn from a study of cytomegalovirus exposure and HLA in healthy donors. The study ran its PCR with 60 Vbeta and 13 Jbeta primers. Generated by immunoSEQ multiplex PCR, the TCRdb table keeps only in-frame clones and is missing some. This table lists around 140,000 clones. CDR3 length equals 19 residues. Germline values: CDR1 MNHEY, CDR2 SMNVEV (reference sequence). V lost 7 bases, J lost 0 bases, and 16 bases stayed unmatched. The source is a woman aged 40 to 50 in good health and CMV-seronegative. The sequenced material came from PBMCs. The rearrangement uses TRBV27 and TRBJ2-3, with 10 bases matching TRBD2. The CDR3 DNA is TGTGCCAGCACCCGGCACGGAGCGGGGGGGCAGGCTAGCACAGATACGCAGTATTTT. It yields the protein CASTRHGAGGQASTDTQYF.